This TCR beta chain is drawn from a study of response to subunit inactivated influenza vaccine. The study, taken as a whole, reports: The study's authors posited that every seasonal influenza vaccination enlists few new T cells.

TCRdb fed the RT-PCR reads into MiXCR, producing one record per CDR3 protein. The data hold about 650,000 distinct CDR3 sequences, with 13% to 15% observed a single time. To note about this clonotype: Its matching antigen is unknown.

V lost 3 bases to trimming and J lost 6 bases; unmatched junction nucleotides: 11. The CDR3 extends over 16 amino acids. Germline lookup yields CDR1 KGHSY and CDR2 FQNENV. This receptor was obtained from a man aged 45-65 years who received an inactivated influenza vaccine. The rearrangement uses TRBV16 and TRBJ1-5, with TRBD1 identical over 7 bases. The specimen comprised PBMCs from blood, sampled 14 to 15 days before vaccination. The CDR3 loop is CASSQPDRVTRQPQHF. The CDR3 DNA reads TGTGCCAGCAGCCAGCCCGACAGGGTGACCCGTCAGCCCCAGCATTTT.